This TCR beta chain was found in a study of blood T cell repertoires in COVID-19. Study details: From the United States, Italy and Spain came samples of acute and convalescent COVID-19. PBMCs, B-cell-depleted T cells, or T cells were the source of the cDNA or gDNA that made up the material.

A single count supports this clone. Looked up from germline, CDR1 is SNHLY and CDR2 is FYNNEI. V shed 6 bases and J 5 bases; nucleotides not matched to a gene: 3. The CDR3 is made up of 12 amino acids. In the authors' workflow: Amplification from reference gene primers served as the basis for estimated nucleated cell counts. Libraries were prepared by immunoSEQ multiplex PCR; TCRdb keeps only in-frame clonotypes and omits some of them. V, J and clone size are taken as reported in that table, and D and trimming were inferred from the DNA itself. The sample carries 200,000 to 300,000 clones, about 86% recorded once.

V and J are TRBV2 and TRBJ2-7, with 8 nucleotides matching TRBD1. The sequenced sample was peripheral blood. This clonotype was sampled from a young woman who had recovered from COVID-19. DNA of the CDR3: TGTGCCAGCAGAAACAGGGGGGACGAGCAGTACTTC. This encodes CASRNRGDEQYF.